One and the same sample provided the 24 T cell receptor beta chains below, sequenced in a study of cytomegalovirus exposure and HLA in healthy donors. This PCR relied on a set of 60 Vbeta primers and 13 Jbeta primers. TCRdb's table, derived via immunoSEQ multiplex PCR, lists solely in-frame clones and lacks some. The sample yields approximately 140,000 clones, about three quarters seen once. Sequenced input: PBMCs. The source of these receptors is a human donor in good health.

The CDR3 sequence: CASSISRRGQGSSTDTQYF. Here the CDR3 DNA reads TGTGCCAGCAGCATAAGCCGACGGGGACAGGGGTCTAGCACAGATACGCAGTATTTT. The rearrangement uses TRBV9 and TRBJ2-3; 10 bases fit TRBD1. Per the germline V gene, CDR1 is SGDLS and CDR2 is YYNGEE. V shed 4 bases and J 0 bases; nucleotides not matched to a gene: 14. This CDR3 is built from 19 residues.

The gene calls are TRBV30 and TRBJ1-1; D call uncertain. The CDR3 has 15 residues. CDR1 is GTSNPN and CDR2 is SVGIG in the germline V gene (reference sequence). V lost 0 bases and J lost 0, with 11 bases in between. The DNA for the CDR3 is TGTGCCTGGAGTGTAAGTCCAGGAATGAACACTGAAGCTTTCTTT. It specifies CAWSVSPGMNTEAFF.

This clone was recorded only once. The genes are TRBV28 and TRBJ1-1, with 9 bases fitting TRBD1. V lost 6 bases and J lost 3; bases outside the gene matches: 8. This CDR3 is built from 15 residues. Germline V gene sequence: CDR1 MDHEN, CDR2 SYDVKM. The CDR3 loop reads CASRQYRGRDTEAFF. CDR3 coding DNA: TGTGCCAGCAGGCAATACAGGGGGCGCGACACTGAAGCTTTCTTT. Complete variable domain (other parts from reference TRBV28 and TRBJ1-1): DVKVTQSSRYLVKRTGEKVFLECVQDMDHENMFWYRQDPGLGLRLIYFSYDVKMKEKGDIPEGYSVSREKKERFSLILESASTNQTSMYLCASRQYRGRDTEAFFGQGTRLTVV.

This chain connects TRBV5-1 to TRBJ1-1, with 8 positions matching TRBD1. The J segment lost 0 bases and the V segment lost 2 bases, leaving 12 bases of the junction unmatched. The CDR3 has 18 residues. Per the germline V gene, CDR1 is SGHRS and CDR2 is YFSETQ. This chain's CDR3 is CASSFDRQGTVMNTEAFF. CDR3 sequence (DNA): TGCGCCAGCAGCTTTGATCGACAGGGGACAGTCATGAACACTGAAGCTTTCTTT.

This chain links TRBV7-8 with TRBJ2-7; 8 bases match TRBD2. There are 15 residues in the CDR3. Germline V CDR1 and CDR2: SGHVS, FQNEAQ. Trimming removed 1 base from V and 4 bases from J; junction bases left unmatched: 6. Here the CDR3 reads CASSLDSAGEYEQYF. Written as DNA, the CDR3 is TGTGCCAGCAGCTTAGACTCAGCGGGAGAATACGAGCAGTACTTC.

As DNA, the CDR3 is TGTGCCAGCAGCACTCGGTCGGACTATGGCTACACCTTC. Amino acid sequence: CASSTRSDYGYTF. This sequence joins TRBV11-2 and TRBJ1-2; no definite D call. CDR3 length: 13 amino acids. CDR1 is SGHAT and CDR2 is FQNNGV in the germline V gene. V gave up 5 bases and J gave up 3 bases, with 10 bases separating them.

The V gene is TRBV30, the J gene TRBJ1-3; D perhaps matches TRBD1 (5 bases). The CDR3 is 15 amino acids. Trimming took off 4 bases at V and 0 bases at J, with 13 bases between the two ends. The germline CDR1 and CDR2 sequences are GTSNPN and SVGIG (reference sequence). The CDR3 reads CAWKEQDISGNTIYF. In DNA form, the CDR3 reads TGTGCCTGGAAGGAACAGGATATCTCTGGAAACACCATATATTTT. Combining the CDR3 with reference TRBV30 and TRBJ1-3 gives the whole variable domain SQTIHQWPATLVQPVGSPLSLECTVEGTSNPNLYWYRQAAGRGLQLLFYSVGIGQISSEVPQNLSASRPQDRQFILSSKKLLLSDSGFYLCAWKEQDISGNTIYFGEGSWLTVV.

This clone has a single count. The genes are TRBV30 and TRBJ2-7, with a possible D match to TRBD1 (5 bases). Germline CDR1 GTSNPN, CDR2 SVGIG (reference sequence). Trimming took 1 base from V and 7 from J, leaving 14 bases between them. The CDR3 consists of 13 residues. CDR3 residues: CAWSALGALEQYF. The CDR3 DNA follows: TGTGCCTGGAGTGCGTTAGGGGCTCTGGAGCAGTACTTC.

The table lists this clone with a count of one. The CDR3 is CASSVGTDLGFTEAFF. CDR3 bases: TGTGCCAGCAGTGTTGGGACAGACTTAGGATTCACTGAAGCTTTCTTT. The V gene is TRBV9, the J gene TRBJ1-1, with 7 bases fitting TRBD1. CDR3 length: 16 amino acids. Trimming removed 5 bases from V and 4 bases from J; junction bases left unmatched: 14. CDR1 is SGDLS, CDR2 YYNGEE, per germline.

The CDR3 reads CASSLVRGQGARGGGFF. CDR3 bases: TGTGCCAGCAGCTTAGTTAGAGGACAGGGGGCGAGAGGCGGGGGCTTCTTC. The chain combines TRBV7-2 with TRBJ2-1; 11 nucleotides match TRBD1. CDR3 length equals 17 residues. V was pared by 1 base and J by 16 bases, with 18 bases of the junction left unmatched. Germline CDR1 SGHTA, CDR2 FQGNSA.

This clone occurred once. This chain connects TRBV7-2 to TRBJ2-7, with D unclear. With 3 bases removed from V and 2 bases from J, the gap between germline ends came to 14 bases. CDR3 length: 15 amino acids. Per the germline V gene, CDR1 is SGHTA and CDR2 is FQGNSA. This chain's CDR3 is CASSFYDWPTYEQYF. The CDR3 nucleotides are TGTGCCAGCAGCTTCTATGACTGGCCCACCTACGAGCAGTACTTC. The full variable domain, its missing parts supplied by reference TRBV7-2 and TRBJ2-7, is GAGVSQSPSNKVTEKGKDVELRCDPISGHTALYWYRQSLGQGLEFLIYFQGNSAPDKSGLPSDRFSAERTGGSVSTLTIQRTQQEDSAVYLCASSFYDWPTYEQYFGPGTRLTVT.

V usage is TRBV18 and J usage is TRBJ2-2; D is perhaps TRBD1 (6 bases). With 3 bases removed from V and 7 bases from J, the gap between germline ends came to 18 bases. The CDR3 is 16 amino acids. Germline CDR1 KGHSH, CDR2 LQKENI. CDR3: CASSPTGTSQRGELFF. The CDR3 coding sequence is TGTGCCAGCTCACCGACCGGGACATCTCAACGCGGGGAGCTGTTTTTT.

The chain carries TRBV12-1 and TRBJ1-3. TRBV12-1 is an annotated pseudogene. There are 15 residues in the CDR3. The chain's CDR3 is CASTLTVFSGNTIYF. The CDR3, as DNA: TGTGCCAGCACCCTGACTGTATTCTCTGGAAACACCATATATTTT.

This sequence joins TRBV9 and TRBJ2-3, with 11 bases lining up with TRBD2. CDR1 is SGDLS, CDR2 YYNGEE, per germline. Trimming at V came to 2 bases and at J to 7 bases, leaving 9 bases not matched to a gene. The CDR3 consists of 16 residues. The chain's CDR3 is CASSVASGGTPYTQYF. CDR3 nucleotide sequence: TGTGCCAGCAGCGTGGCTAGCGGGGGGACTCCTTATACGCAGTATTTT.

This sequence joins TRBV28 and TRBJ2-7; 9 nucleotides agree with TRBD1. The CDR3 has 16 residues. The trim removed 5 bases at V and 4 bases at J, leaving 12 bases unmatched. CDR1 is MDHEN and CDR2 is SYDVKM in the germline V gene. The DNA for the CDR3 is TGTGCCAGCAGTCCACATGGGGGACAGGGCTTGTACGAGCAGTACTTC. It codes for CASSPHGGQGLYEQYF.

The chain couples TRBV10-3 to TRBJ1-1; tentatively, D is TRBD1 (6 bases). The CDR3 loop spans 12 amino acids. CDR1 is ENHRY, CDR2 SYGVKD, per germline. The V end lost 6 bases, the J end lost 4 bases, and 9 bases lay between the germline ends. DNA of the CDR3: TGTGCCATCAGAGGGACATCCACTGAAGCTTTCTTT. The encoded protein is CAIRGTSTEAFF.

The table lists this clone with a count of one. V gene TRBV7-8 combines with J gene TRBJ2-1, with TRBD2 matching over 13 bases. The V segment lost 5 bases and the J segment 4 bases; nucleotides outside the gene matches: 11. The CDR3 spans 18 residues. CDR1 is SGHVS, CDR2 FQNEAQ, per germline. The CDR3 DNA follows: TGTGCCAGCAGCCCCTTTCGAGGACTAGCGGGGGCGTACAATGAGCAGTTCTTC. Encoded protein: CASSPFRGLAGAYNEQFF.

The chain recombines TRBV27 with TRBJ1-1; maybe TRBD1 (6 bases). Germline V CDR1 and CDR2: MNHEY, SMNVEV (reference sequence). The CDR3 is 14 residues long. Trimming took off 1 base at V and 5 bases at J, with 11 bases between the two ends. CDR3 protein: CASSLLGGVTEAFF. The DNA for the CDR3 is TGTGCCAGCAGTTTATTAGGGGGAGTGACTGAAGCTTTCTTT.

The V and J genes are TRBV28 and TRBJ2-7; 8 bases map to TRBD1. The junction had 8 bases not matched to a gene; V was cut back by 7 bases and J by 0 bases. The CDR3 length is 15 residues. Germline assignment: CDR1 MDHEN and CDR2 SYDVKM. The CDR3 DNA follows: TGTGCCAGCACCCGCGACAGGGGCAGCTCCTACGAGCAGTACTTC. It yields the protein CASTRDRGSSYEQYF.

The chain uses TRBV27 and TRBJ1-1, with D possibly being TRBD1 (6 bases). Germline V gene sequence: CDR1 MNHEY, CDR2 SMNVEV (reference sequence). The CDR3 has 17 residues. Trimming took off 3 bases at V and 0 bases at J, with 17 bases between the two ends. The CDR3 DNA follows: TGTGCCAGCAGTTTTGGGGGATTGACAGGATTGAACACTGAAGCTTTCTTT. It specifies CASSFGGLTGLNTEAFF.

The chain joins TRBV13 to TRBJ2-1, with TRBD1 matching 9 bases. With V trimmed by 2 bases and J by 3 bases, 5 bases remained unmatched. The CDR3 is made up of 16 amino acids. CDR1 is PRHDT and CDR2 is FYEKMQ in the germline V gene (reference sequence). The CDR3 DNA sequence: TGTGCCAGCAGCTTACGGACAGGGGCACTCTACAATGAGCAGTTCTTC. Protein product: CASSLRTGALYNEQFF. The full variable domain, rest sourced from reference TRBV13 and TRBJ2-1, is AAGVIQSPRHLIKEKRETATLKCYPIPRHDTVYWYQQGPGQDPQFLISFYEKMQSDKGSIPDRFSAQQFSDYHSELNMSSLELGDSALYFCASSLRTGALYNEQFFGPGTRLTVL.

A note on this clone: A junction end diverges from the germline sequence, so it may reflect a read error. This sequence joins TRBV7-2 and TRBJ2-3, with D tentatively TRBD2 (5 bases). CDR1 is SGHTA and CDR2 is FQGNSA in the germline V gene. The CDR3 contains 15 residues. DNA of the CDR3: TGTGCCAGCAACTTAATCTCGACCCCGGGATATACGCAGTATTTT. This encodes CASNLISTPGYTQYF.

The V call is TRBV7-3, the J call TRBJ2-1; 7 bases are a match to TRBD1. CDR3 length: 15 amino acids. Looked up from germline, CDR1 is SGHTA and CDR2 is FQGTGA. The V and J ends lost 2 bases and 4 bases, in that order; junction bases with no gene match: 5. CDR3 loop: CASSLVAGGYNEQFF. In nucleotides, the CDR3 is TGTGCCAGCAGCTTAGTAGCAGGGGGTTACAATGAGCAGTTCTTC.

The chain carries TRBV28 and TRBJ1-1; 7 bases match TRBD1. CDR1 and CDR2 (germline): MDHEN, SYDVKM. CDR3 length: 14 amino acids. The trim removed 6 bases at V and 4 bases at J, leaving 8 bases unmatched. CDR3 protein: CASRVTGVGTEAFF. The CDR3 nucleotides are TGTGCCAGCAGGGTCACAGGGGTTGGCACTGAAGCTTTCTTT.